Listed here is a single T cell receptor (beta chain). Its antigen is not known. TCRdb processed the 5' RACE reads anew with MiXCR; each CDR3 protein has one entry. The table shows 400,000 to 450,000 distinct CDR3 sequences, with roughly a sixth occurring only once. V lost 6 bases and J 8 bases, leaving 17 bases between the germline ends. The germline V gene encodes CDR1 DFQATT and CDR2 SNEGSKA (reference sequence). This CDR3 region has 13 residues. The data belong to a study of CD8 T cells in ankylosing spondylitis. Study results and limitations: Relatively rare in peripheral blood, disease-linked clones were also CD8+. According to the report, clones linked to the disease were significantly enriched in matched synovial fluid samples taken from ankylosing spondylitis patients. What seemed typical of ankylosing spondylitis blood was a TCR beta motif built from about eight highly homologous variants.

The receptor was derived from a male donor with ankylosing spondylitis. The V gene is TRBV20-1, the J gene TRBJ2-1; D assignment may be TRBD1 or TRBD2 (5 bases each). Sequenced sample: blood, either unsorted or a sorted T cell fraction (not recorded which). The CDR3 sequence: CSAPRVGVDEQFF. DNA for the CDR3: TGCAGTGCCCCGAGGGTGGGGGTCGATGAGCAGTTCTTC.